A single count supports the clone carrying this T cell receptor beta chain. This entry comes from a study of shared clonotypes between healthy human individuals. Sequencing was performed with immunoSEQ multiplex PCR; in TCRdb, only in-frame clones are kept and a portion is missing. The repertoire has under 1,100,000 clones, more than 60% of them found once; the top ten carry about 1.5%. The clonotype comes from a man aged 18-30 years in good health. Sequences were obtained from memory CD4+ T cells sorted from blood. Subset here: CD45RA-negative fraction.

CDR3 region: CASSLDREAQPQHF. In DNA, the CDR3 is TGTGCCAGCAGTTTAGACAGGGAAGCTCAGCCCCAGCATTTT. The genes are TRBV6-5 and TRBJ1-5; TRBD1 matches at 7 bases. V was pared by 4 bases and J by 6 bases, with 6 bases of the junction left unmatched. Germline CDR1 and CDR2: MNHEY and SVGAGI. The CDR3 loop spans 14 amino acids.